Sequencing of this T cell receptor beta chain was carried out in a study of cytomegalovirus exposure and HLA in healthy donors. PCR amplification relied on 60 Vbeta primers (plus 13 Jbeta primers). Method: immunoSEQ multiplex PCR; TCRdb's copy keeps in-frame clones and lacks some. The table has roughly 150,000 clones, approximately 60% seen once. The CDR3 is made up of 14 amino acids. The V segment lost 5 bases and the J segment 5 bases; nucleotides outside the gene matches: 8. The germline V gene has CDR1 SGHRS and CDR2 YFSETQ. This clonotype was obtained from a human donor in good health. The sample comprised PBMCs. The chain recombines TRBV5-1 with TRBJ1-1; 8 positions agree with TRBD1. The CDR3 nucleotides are TGCGCCAGCAGACTCGGACAGGGCAGGACTGAAGCTTTCTTT. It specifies CASRLGQGRTEAFF.